Following are 5 T cell receptor beta chains from one sample sequenced in a study of regulatory T cells in long-lasting Graves disease. Building the TCR beta libraries relied on iRepertoire HTBI primers, and CDR3 regions underwent Arm-PCR. TCRdb re-called the multiplex PCR reads with MiXCR, one entry per CDR3 protein. The sample records 350,000 to 400,000 distinct CDR3 sequences, 15% being singletons. The time point here: newly diagnosed GD, antithyroid drugs for less than 3 months. PBMC-extracted RNA yielded the TCR library. The starting material was peripheral blood mononuclear cells (PBMCs), obtained at new diagnosis, from a patient treated with antithyroid drugs. These receptors came from a female donor with Graves disease.

The chain is built from TRBV7-9 and TRBJ1-6, with a possible D match to TRBD1 (5 bases). The CDR3 runs to 15 residues. The V gene lost 0 bases and the J gene lost 6 bases, with 9 bases spanning the gap. CDR1 and CDR2 (germline): SEHNR, FQNEAQ (reference sequence). Here the CDR3 reads CASSLAAGFNSPLHF. The CDR3 coding sequence is TGTGCCAGCAGCTTAGCGGCAGGGTTTAATTCACCCCTCCACTTT.

This clonotype has a count of ten or more. V gene TRBV7-2 combines with J gene TRBJ2-3; a weak D match, TRBD2 (5 bases). V dropped 1 base and J dropped 3 bases, with 14 bases sitting between them. The CDR3 extends over 16 amino acids. Per germline, CDR1 SGHTA and CDR2 FQGNSA. The CDR3 loop is CASSLGWETKTDTQYF. CDR3 DNA sequence: TGTGCCAGCAGCTTAGGGTGGGAGACGAAAACAGATACGCAGTATTTT.

J is TRBJ1-2 and V is TRBV6-1; 9 bases align to TRBD1. The CDR3 length is 14 residues. J lost 5 bases, V lost 5 bases, and 6 bases had no gene match. CDR1 and CDR2 (germline): MNHNS, SASEGT. In DNA, the CDR3 is TGTGCCAGCAGTACACAGGGGGCTCGGTATGGCTACACCTTC. Amino acid sequence: CASSTQGARYGYTF.

This clonotype came up a few times. The V gene is TRBV9, the J gene TRBJ2-5; TRBD2 agrees at 7 bases. The germline CDR1 and CDR2 sequences are SGDLS and YYNGEE. The CDR3 is 14 amino acids. V dropped 0 bases and J dropped 4; count of bases not matched to a gene: 3. The CDR3 DNA is TGTGCCAGCAGCGTAGGCGGGAGTCCAGAGACCCAGTACTTC. Translating gives CASSVGGSPETQYF.

This clonotype was detected many times. CDR3: CASSPWGNEQFF. The CDR3 region has the DNA TGTGCCAGCTCACCCTGGGGGAATGAGCAGTTCTTC. The chain recombines TRBV18 with TRBJ2-1; D may be TRBD1 or TRBD2 (5 bases each). V was pared by 3 bases and J by 7 bases, with 7 bases between. Germline CDR1 is KGHSH and CDR2 is LQKENI. The CDR3 is made up of 12 amino acids.